The sequence of this TCR beta chain was determined in a study of control samples from healthy donors and cancer patients. The method was immunoSEQ multiplex PCR; TCRdb's version includes in-frame clones alone and lacks a portion of them. The sample contains about 160,000 clones, approximately 94% of which appear only once. Germline V CDR1 and CDR2: GTSNPN, SVGIG (reference sequence). Trimming took 3 bases from V and 2 from J, leaving 23 bases between them. The CDR3 sequence is 18 residues long. The rearrangement joins TRBV30 to TRBJ2-4; possible D gene TRBD2, 5 bases. The receptor comes from a man in his 60s with colorectal cancer. Sequenced: PBMCs. The CDR3, as DNA: TGTGCCTGGAGGGCCGGACTGACGGTACCTTTGACCAAAAACATTCAGTACTTC. It yields the protein CAWRAGLTVPLTKNIQYF.